Below, 9 T cell receptor beta chains from the same sample are listed, as sequenced in a study of long-term antiretroviral therapy in people with HIV. Runs used v3.0 of the immunoSEQ assay and were done at survey level. The method was immunoSEQ multiplex PCR; TCRdb's version includes in-frame clones alone and lacks a portion of them. The sample consists of about 39,000 clones, about 86% of them appearing once. The sequencing used unsorted PBMCs, collected 1.2 years after starting antiretroviral therapy. These TCRs come from a woman between 45 and 65 years old with HIV.

This sequence joins TRBV2 and TRBJ1-2; D is unresolved. The V gene lost 4 bases and the J gene lost 1 base, with 7 bases spanning the gap. Germline loops: CDR1 SNHLY, CDR2 FYNNEI. CDR3 length equals 13 residues. CDR3 sequence: CASSVALNYGYTF. As DNA, the CDR3 is TGTGCCAGCAGTGTTGCGCTTAACTATGGCTACACCTTC. Together with reference TRBV2 and TRBJ1-2, the CDR3 gives the full variable domain: EPEVTQTPSHQVTQMGQEVILRCVPISNHLYFYWYRQILGQKVEFLVSFYNNEISEKSEIFDDQFSVERPDGSNFTLKIRSTKLEDSAMYFCASSVALNYGYTFGSGTRLTVV.

This clone was recorded once. The chain carries TRBV7-8 and TRBJ2-1, with TRBD2 matching 8 bases. Germline V CDR1 and CDR2: SGHVS, FQNEAQ. The V and J ends lost 5 bases and 8 bases, in that order; junction bases with no gene match: 17. This CDR3 comprises 17 residues. CDR3 in amino acids: CASSLRATGGPGDEQFF. CDR3 nucleotides: TGTGCCAGCAGCCTCAGGGCAACGGGGGGGCCAGGCGATGAGCAGTTCTTC.

The chain uses TRBV6-5 and TRBJ2-7; 12 bases match TRBD1. V lost 4 bases, J lost 4 bases, and 8 bases stayed unmatched. Per the germline V gene, CDR1 is MNHEY and CDR2 is SVGAGI. The CDR3 has 16 residues. The CDR3, as DNA: TGTGCCAGCAGTTCGGGCCGGGACAGGGGGCGATACGAGCAGTACTTC. Translation: CASSSGRDRGRYEQYF.

This clone was detected only once. This chain uses TRBV7-2 with TRBJ2-1, with D perhaps TRBD1 (6 bases). Deletions cut 0 bases from V and 1 base from J, with 10 bases between. CDR3 length equals 16 residues. Germline CDR1 SGHTA, CDR2 FQGNSA. The DNA for the CDR3 is TGTGCCAGCAGCTTAGCCCCCAGGGGATCCTACAATGAGCAGTTCTTC. Protein: CASSLAPRGSYNEQFF.

The chain links TRBV2 to TRBJ2-7; the match to TRBD1 covers 7 bases. CDR3 size: 12 residues. In germline, CDR1 is SNHLY, CDR2 FYNNEI. The ends lost 5 bases at V and 3 bases at J; junction bases unmatched: 1. CDR3 nucleotides: TGTGCCAGCAGTCGACAGGGCTACGAGCAGTACTTC. Its translation: CASSRQGYEQYF.

The chain is built from TRBV7-3 and TRBJ2-3, with 10 positions matching TRBD2. The CDR3 is 15 residues long. Germline V gene data show CDR1 as SGHTA and CDR2 as FQGTGA. Unmatched junction bases numbered 2, after V lost 5 bases and J lost 0 bases. CDR3 sequence reads: CASSAGLASTDTQYF. Written as DNA, the CDR3 is TGTGCCAGCAGCGCGGGACTAGCGAGCACAGATACGCAGTATTTT. Supplemented by reference TRBV7-3 and TRBJ2-3, the full variable domain reads GAGVSQTPSNKVTEKGKYVELRCDPISGHTALYWYRQSLGQGPEFLIYFQGTGAADDSGLPNDRFFAVRPEGSVSTLKIQRTERGDSAVYLCASSAGLASTDTQYFGPGTRLTVL.

CDR3 sequence (DNA): TGTGCCAGTAGTTCGGGACAGGACGTTCCCTACGAGCAGTACTTC. Residues: CASSSGQDVPYEQYF. The chain combines TRBV19 with TRBJ2-7; 8 bases match TRBD1. Germline CDR1 is LNHDA and CDR2 is SQIVND (reference sequence). The CDR3 extends over 15 amino acids. J lost 2 bases, V lost 5 bases, and 8 bases had no gene match.

This chain links TRBV6-6 with TRBJ2-5, with D maybe TRBD2 (6 bases). Trimming shortened V by 2 bases and J by 3 bases, and 10 bases separated the two germline ends. CDR1 and CDR2 from the germline V gene are MNHNY and SVGAGI (reference sequence). The CDR3 runs 14 residues. The CDR3 DNA is TGTGCCAGCAGTTACGGCGGGGCGGAAGAGACCCAGTACTTC. Its protein product is CASSYGGAEETQYF.

This clone was counted a few times. The V gene is TRBV5-6, the J gene TRBJ2-4; D may be TRBD1 (7 bases). This CDR3 region has 19 residues. Deletions cut 6 bases from V and 0 bases from J, with 25 bases between. Germline V gene sequence: CDR1 SGHDT, CDR2 YYEEEE. CDR3 loop: CASTRAQGGSFLAKNIQYF. The CDR3 nucleotides read TGTGCCAGCACACGGGCCCAGGGGGGAAGCTTCTTAGCCAAAAACATTCAGTACTTC.